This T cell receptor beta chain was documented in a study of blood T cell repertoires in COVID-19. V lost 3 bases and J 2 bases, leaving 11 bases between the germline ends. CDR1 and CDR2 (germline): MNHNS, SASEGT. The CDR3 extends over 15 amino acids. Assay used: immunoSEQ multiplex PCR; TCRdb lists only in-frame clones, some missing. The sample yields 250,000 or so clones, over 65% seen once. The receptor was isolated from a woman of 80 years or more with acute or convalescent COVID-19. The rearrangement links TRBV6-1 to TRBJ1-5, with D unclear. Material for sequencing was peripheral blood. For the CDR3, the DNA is TGTGCCAGCAGTGAGGCCCAGGTGGGCAATCAGCCCCAGCATTTT. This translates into CASSEAQVGNQPQHF.